This T cell receptor (beta chain) comes out of a study of CD8 T cells in ankylosing spondylitis. General observations from the study: Apparently characteristic of ankylosing spondylitis blood was a TCR beta motif (fewer than ten highly homologous variants).

V lost 1 base to trimming and J lost 1 base, with 4 bases between them. From germline, CDR1 is SEHNR and CDR2 FQNEAQ (reference sequence). This CDR3 region has 14 residues. TCRdb called the 5' RACE reads again in MiXCR, with one record for every CDR3 protein. In the table there are about 220,000 distinct CDR3 sequences, about 18% of which are singletons. As for this clonotype: Its matching antigen is unknown.

This TCR came from a male donor with ankylosing spondylitis. V usage is TRBV7-9 and J usage is TRBJ2-2; D gene unclear. Sequencing was carried out using blood, either unsorted or a sorted T cell fraction (not recorded which). The CDR3 loop is CASSLGENTGELFF. CDR3 DNA: TGTGCCAGCAGCTTAGGAGAGAACACCGGGGAGCTGTTTTTT.